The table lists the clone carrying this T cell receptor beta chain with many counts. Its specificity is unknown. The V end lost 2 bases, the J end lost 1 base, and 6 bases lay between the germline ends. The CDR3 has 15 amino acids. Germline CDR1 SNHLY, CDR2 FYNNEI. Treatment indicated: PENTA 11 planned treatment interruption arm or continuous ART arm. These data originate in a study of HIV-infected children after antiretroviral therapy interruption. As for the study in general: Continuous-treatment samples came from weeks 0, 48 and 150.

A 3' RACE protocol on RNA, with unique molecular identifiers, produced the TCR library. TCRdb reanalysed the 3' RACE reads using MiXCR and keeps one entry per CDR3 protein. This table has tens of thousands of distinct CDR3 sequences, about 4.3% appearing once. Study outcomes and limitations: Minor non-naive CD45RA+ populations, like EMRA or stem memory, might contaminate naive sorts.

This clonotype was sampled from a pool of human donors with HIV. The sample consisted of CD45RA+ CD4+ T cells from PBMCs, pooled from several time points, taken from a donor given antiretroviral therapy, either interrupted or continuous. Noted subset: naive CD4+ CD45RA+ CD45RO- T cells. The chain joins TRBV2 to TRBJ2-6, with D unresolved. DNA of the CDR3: TGTGCCAGCAGTGAACACGGGTCTGGGGCCAACGTCCTGACTTTC. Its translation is CASSEHGSGANVLTF.